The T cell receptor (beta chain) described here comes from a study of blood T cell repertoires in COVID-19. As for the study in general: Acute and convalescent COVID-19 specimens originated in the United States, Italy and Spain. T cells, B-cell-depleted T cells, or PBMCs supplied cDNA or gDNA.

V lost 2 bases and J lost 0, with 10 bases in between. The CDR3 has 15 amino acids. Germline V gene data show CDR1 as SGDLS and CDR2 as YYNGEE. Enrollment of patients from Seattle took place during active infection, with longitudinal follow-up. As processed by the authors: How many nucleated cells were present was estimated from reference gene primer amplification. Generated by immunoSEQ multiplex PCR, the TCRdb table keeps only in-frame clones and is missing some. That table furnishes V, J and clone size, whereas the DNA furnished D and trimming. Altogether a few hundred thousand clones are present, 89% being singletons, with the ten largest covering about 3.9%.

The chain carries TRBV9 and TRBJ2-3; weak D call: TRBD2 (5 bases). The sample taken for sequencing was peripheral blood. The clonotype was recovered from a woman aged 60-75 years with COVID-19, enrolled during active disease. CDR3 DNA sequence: TGTGCCAGCAGCGTCGAGGGCCGAAGCACAGATACGCAGTATTTT. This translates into CASSVEGRSTDTQYF.